This T cell receptor (beta chain) was sequenced during a study of T-cell memory formation after mild COVID-19. This clonotype has ten or more counts. TCRdb reprocessed the 5' RACE reads via MiXCR and lists one record per CDR3 protein. The sample holds some 7,400 distinct CDR3 sequences, approximately 32% seen once. Sequenced: PBMCs or a T cell subset sorted from them (not recorded which). The clonotype originates from an adult woman who had mild COVID-19 (a few samples of this study predate the infection). Cell type and time point are not known.

CDR3 nucleotides: TGCAGCGCCGGACAGGGGGATGGCTACACCTTC. Amino acid sequence: CSAGQGDGYTF. The V and J genes are TRBV29-1 and TRBJ1-2; 10 positions match TRBD1. Germline assignment: CDR1 SQVTM and CDR2 ANQGSEA. The ends lost 7 bases at V and 6 bases at J; junction bases unmatched: 2. CDR3 size: 11 residues.